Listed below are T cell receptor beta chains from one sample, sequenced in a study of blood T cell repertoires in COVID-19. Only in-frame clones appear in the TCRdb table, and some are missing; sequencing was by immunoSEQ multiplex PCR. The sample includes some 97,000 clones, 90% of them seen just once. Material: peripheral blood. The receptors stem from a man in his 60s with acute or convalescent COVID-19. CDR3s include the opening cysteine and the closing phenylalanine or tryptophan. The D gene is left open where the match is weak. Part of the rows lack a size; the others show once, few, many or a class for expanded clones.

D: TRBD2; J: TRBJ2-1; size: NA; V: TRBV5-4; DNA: TGTGCCAGCAACCTAGCGGGGGGGACCAATGAGCAGTTCTTC; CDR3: CASNLAGGTNEQFF
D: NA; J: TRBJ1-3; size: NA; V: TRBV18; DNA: TGTGCCAGCTCACCTACTGATGGAAACACCATATATTTT; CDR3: CASSPTDGNTIYF
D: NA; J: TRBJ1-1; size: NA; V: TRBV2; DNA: TGTGCCAGCAGTGGGGTGGACAGCTTGAACACTGAAGCTTTCTTT; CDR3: CASSGVDSLNTEAFF
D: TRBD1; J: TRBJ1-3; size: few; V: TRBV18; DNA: TGTGCCAGCTCACTGCAAGGGACAGGGGGCCCTAGCTCTGGAAACACCATATATTTT; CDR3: CASSLQGTGGPSSGNTIYF
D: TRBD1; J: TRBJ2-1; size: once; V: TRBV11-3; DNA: TGTGCCAGCAGCTTAGACGGACAGGGTGTATCGTATGAGCAGTTCTTC; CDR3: CASSLDGQGVSYEQFF
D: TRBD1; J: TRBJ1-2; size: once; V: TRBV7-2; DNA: TGTGCCAGCAGCTTAGTCAGGGGGCATGGCGATGGCTACACCTTC; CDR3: CASSLVRGHGDGYTF
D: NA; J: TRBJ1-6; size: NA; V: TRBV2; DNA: TGTGCCAGCAGTACCCAAGGGGATGGGAATTCACCCCTCCACTTT; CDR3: CASSTQGDGNSPLHF
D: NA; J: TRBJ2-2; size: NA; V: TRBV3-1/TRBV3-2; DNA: TGTGCCAGCAGCCAAGATTCGTGGGGAGCAGTGGCCGGGGAGCTGTTTTTT; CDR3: CASSQDSWGAVAGELFF
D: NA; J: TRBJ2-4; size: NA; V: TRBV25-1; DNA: TGTGCCAGCAGTGCCCTAAGGCAGGGGAGAAACATTCAGTACTTC; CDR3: CASSALRQGRNIQYF
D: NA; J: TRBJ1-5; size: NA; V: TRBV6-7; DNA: TGTGCCAGCAGTTACTCGATTCCCAGGGGAAGACAGCCCCAGCATTTT; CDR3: CASSYSIPRGRQPQHF
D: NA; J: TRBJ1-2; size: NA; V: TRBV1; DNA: TGCACCAGCAGCCCCCAAAAGGTGGGACAGGACTTTAACTATGGCTACACCTTC; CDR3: CTSSPQKVGQDFNYGYTF
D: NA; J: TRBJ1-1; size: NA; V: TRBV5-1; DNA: TGCGCCAGCAGCTTGGGGGGCGAAGGGCTGGGAACTGAAGCTTTCTTT; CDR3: CASSLGGEGLGTEAFF
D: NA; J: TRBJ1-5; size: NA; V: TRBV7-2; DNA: TGTGCCAGCAGCTTCCAGGTTAGCAATCAGCCCCAGCATTTT; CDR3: CASSFQVSNQPQHF
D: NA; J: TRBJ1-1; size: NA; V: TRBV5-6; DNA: TGTGCCAGCAGCTTGGGGGGGCGAGAGAACACTGAAGCTTTCTTT; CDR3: CASSLGGRENTEAFF
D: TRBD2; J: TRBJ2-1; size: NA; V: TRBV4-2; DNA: TGTGCCAGCAGCCAAGAACTAGCGGGGGGGTACAATGAGCAGTTCTTC; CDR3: CASSQELAGGYNEQFF